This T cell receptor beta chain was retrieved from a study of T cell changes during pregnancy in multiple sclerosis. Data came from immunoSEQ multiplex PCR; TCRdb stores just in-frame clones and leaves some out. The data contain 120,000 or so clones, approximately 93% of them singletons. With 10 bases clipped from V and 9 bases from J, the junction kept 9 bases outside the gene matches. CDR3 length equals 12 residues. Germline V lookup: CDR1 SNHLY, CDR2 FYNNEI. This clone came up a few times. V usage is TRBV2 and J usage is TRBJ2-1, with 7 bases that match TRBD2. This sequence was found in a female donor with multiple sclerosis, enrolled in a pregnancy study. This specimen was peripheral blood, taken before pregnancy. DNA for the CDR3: TGTGCCACCTTGACTAGCCGGGGTGAGCAGTTCTTC. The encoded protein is CATLTSRGEQFF.